The clone carrying this TCR beta chain was seen more than once but under ten times. Its cognate antigen is unknown. This entry comes from a study of early T cells in non-severe SARS-CoV-2 infection. Whole-study context: Sequencing of unsorted whole blood was done on bulk RNA, leaving chains unpaired. General study findings and limits: Anti-spike CD8 responses were favored by VDJdb matching, which missed private and CD4 specificities.

This CDR3 spans 12 amino acids. The germline V and J ends were trimmed by 8 bases and 13 bases, with 15 bases remaining between them. The germline V gene has CDR1 SNHLY and CDR2 FYNNEI. Each cDNA molecule carried a unique molecular identifier. TCRdb re-analysed the 5' RACE reads in MiXCR, keeping a single row per CDR3 protein. The sample records some 120,000 distinct CDR3 sequences, approximately 15% being singletons. This receptor was identified in an adult who was a healthcare worker with PCR-confirmed SARS-CoV-2 infection or an uninfected control (not recorded which). Sequencing was done on a sample of whole blood. This rearrangement joins TRBV2 to TRBJ1-6; D is ambiguous. CDR3: CASHPDLSPLHF. The CDR3 DNA sequence: TGTGCCAGCCATCCAGATCTCTCCCCCCTCCACTTT.